The following is a T cell receptor (beta chain) sequence with its context. What it binds is not known. This entry belongs to a study of beta chain features in type 1 diabetes. Overall study findings and caveats: High-TCR-expressing cells could be over-represented by cDNA sequencing. When Type 1 diabetes patients were examined, their TCRB CDR3s proved moderately but significantly shorter in all four CD4+ subsets.

Isolated RNA was reverse transcribed in full, so expressed TCRB transcripts were sequenced. Measured with immunoSEQ multiplex PCR; TCRdb has only the in-frame clones, and not every one. The sample holds fewer than 300,000 clones, about a tenth seen once. The length of the CDR3 is 15 residues. V lost 10 bases to trimming and J lost 3 bases, with 18 bases between them. CDR1 is ENHRY and CDR2 is SYGVKD in the germline V gene. The sequence came from a man under 40 with type 1 diabetes. The sequenced material came from naive CD4+ T cells from blood. The V call is TRBV10-3, the J call TRBJ2-2; tentatively, D is TRBD1 (6 bases). CDR3 coding DNA: TGTGCCACCGGACTCGATAGGGGGTACACCGGGGAGCTGTTTTTT. This codes for CATGLDRGYTGELFF.